What follows describes a single TCR beta chain. When sampled, the donors appeared nominally healthy, though they likely had unrecorded immune exposures. The entry originates in a study of cytomegalovirus exposure and HLA in healthy donors. With 60 Vbeta and 13 Jbeta primers, the PCR was carried out. The data were produced by immunoSEQ multiplex PCR, yet TCRdb's version contains in-frame clones alone and is incomplete. The sample yields about 130,000 clones, 70% to 80% seen once. Sample: PBMCs. This receptor was taken from a man aged 35-49 years in good health and CMV-seropositive.

The CDR3, as DNA: TGTGCCAGCAGCTCTCCGGGACACGTTGATTCACCCCTCCACTTT. As protein: CASSSPGHVDSPLHF. The chain joins TRBV28 to TRBJ1-6; perhaps TRBD1 as D (6 bases). Per the germline V gene, CDR1 is MDHEN and CDR2 is SYDVKM. Trimming left V 6 bases short and J 8 bases short, with 17 bases between. The CDR3 sequence is 15 residues long.